The 21 T cell receptor beta chains below all came from one sample that was sequenced in a study of shared T cell receptors in the human thymus. The assay was immunoSEQ multiplex PCR, and TCRdb's table has in-frame clones only and misses some. The sample consists of a few hundred thousand clones, 95% of them appearing once. Sequenced material: thymocytes. The receptors derive from a human donor.

The rearrangement links TRBV28 to TRBJ2-1, with 8 positions matching TRBD2. The germline V gene has CDR1 MDHEN and CDR2 SYDVKM. The CDR3 is 17 residues long. Germline trimming cut 5 bases from V and 3 bases from J; bases unmatched to any gene: 12. CDR3 sequence (DNA): TGTGCCAGCAGTCCCCGCCGGCTAGCGGGCTACTACAATGAGCAGTTCTTC. Translating it yields CASSPRRLAGYYNEQFF.

This chain links TRBV6-5 with TRBJ1-1; 7 bases are shared with TRBD1. Germline V lookup: CDR1 MNHEY, CDR2 SVGAGI. There are 14 residues in the CDR3. J lost 0 bases, V lost 4 bases, and 2 bases had no gene match. As DNA, the CDR3 is TGTGCCAGCAGTTCGGGACAGATGAACACTGAAGCTTTCTTT. Translating gives CASSSGQMNTEAFF.

The count of this clone is one. This chain links TRBV7-2 with TRBJ2-7; 9 bases fit TRBD2. V was clipped by 1 base and J by 5 bases; unmatched bases: 9. The germline gives CDR1 SGHTA, CDR2 FQGNSA. The CDR3 spans 16 residues. The CDR3 is CASSLEHPREGHEQYF. In DNA form, the CDR3 reads TGTGCCAGCAGCTTAGAGCATCCGCGGGAGGGCCACGAGCAGTACTTC.

CDR3 bases: TGTGCCAGCAGCTTACACCCAAGCGGGAGGGCCGGCAATGAGCAGTTCTTC. It codes for CASSLHPSGRAGNEQFF. This chain links TRBV11-3 with TRBJ2-1, with 10 bases that match TRBD2. Losses at the gene ends were 2 bases for V and 6 bases for J; bases not matched to a gene: 10. Germline assignment: CDR1 SGHNT and CDR2 YENEEA. The CDR3 is made up of 17 amino acids.

The chain is built from TRBV28 and TRBJ1-2; the match to TRBD1 covers 9 bases. Trimming took 4 bases from V and 6 from J; bases not matched to a gene: 12. This CDR3 region has 16 residues. Per the germline V gene, CDR1 is MDHEN and CDR2 is SYDVKM. The CDR3, as DNA: TGTGCCAGCAGTTCCTTGGAGGACAGGGGAATCAATGGCTACACCTTC. This gives the protein CASSSLEDRGINGYTF.

CDR3 amino acids: CASSDSRGPNTEAFF. The CDR3 nucleotides read TGTGCCAGCAGTGACTCGAGAGGACCGAACACTGAAGCTTTCTTT. This chain links TRBV6-4 with TRBJ1-1, with unresolved D. Trimming took off 0 bases at V and 1 base at J, with 9 bases between the two ends. The germline CDR1 and CDR2 sequences are MRHNA and SNTAGT. This CDR3 is built from 15 residues.

J is TRBJ1-5 and V is TRBV18; possibly TRBD1 for D (6 bases). This CDR3 contains 17 residues. Germline V lookup: CDR1 KGHSH, CDR2 LQKENI. V lost 3 bases and J 5 bases, leaving 20 bases between the germline ends. Here the CDR3 reads CASSPSRGGEGDQPQHF. Here the CDR3 DNA reads TGTGCCAGCTCACCCTCAAGGGGGGGCGAAGGGGATCAGCCCCAGCATTTT.

The chain links TRBV4-1 to TRBJ2-3; no clear D. This CDR3 is built from 15 residues. From germline, CDR1 is MGHRA and CDR2 YSYEKL. Trimming shortened V by 4 bases and J by 6 bases, and 17 bases separated the two germline ends. CDR3: CASSPRPQRSDTQYF. The DNA for the CDR3 is TGCGCCAGCAGCCCCCGGCCCCAACGTAGCGATACGCAGTATTTT.

CDR3 sequence: CASSSLTSLAREGGTDTQYF. For the CDR3, the DNA is TGTGCCAGCAGTTCCCTGACCTCCCTTGCGCGGGAGGGGGGGACAGATACGCAGTATTTT. The V call is TRBV27, the J call TRBJ2-3; 9 nucleotides agree with TRBD2. The V and J ends lost 4 bases and 3 bases, in that order; junction bases with no gene match: 20. The CDR3 totals 20 residues. The germline gives CDR1 MNHEY, CDR2 SMNVEV (reference sequence).

The sample holds a few counts of this clone. The gene calls are TRBV27 and TRBJ2-3; 7 bases are shared with TRBD2. The CDR3 is made up of 16 amino acids. The V segment lost 6 bases and the J segment 2 bases; nucleotides outside the gene matches: 11. Germline V gene data show CDR1 as MNHEY and CDR2 as SMNVEV (reference sequence). CDR3 protein: CASRKHGTTYTDTQYF. CDR3 DNA: TGTGCCAGCAGGAAACACGGGACTACTTACACAGATACGCAGTATTTT.

The V gene is TRBV11-2, the J gene TRBJ2-4; D is possibly TRBD2 (5 bases). Germline V lookup: CDR1 SGHAT, CDR2 FQNNGV. V was trimmed by 5 bases and J by 7 bases, leaving 12 bases between them. The CDR3 totals 13 residues. The CDR3 DNA sequence: TGTGCCAGCAGCCTAGCCTCGGGGAACATTCAGTACTTC. Protein product: CASSLASGNIQYF.

The chain employs TRBV6-1 and TRBJ2-7; no definite D call. This CDR3 comprises 16 residues. Germline-derived CDR1 and CDR2 are MNHNS and SASEGT. Trimming cost V 0 bases and J 2 bases, with 14 bases left between them. The CDR3 sequence is CASSEALPRPPYEQYF. CDR3 bases: TGTGCCAGCAGTGAAGCGCTTCCGAGACCACCCTACGAGCAGTACTTC.

CDR3 DNA sequence: TGTGCCAGTAGTATGACAGGTACTCGGGAGGACACCATATATTTT. Its protein product is CASSMTGTREDTIYF. The chain carries TRBV19 and TRBJ1-3; D might be TRBD1 (6 bases). V lost 3 bases and J 8 bases, leaving 17 bases between the germline ends. The germline V gene encodes CDR1 LNHDA and CDR2 SQIVND (reference sequence). This CDR3 has 15 residues.

The V gene is TRBV14, the J gene TRBJ2-7; D not certain. This CDR3 has 14 amino acids. Trimming shortened V by 4 bases and J by 1 base, and 11 bases separated the two germline ends. Per germline, CDR1 SGHDN and CDR2 FVKESK. Here the CDR3 reads CASSRETRSYEQYF. The CDR3 region has the DNA TGTGCCAGCAGCCGAGAGACTCGATCCTACGAGCAGTACTTC.

The chain recombines TRBV11-3 with TRBJ2-2; the D gene is possibly TRBD2 (5 bases). Trimming removed 1 base at V and 0 bases at J, with 9 bases between. The CDR3 is 16 residues long. Germline V lookup: CDR1 SGHNT, CDR2 YENEEA. The CDR3, as DNA: TGTGCCAGCAGCTTAGTCTGGGGAGCGAACACCGGGGAGCTGTTTTTT. Translating gives CASSLVWGANTGELFF.

This chain connects TRBV5-1 to TRBJ1-2, with D perhaps matching TRBD1 (6 bases). Germline V CDR1 and CDR2: SGHRS, YFSETQ. The germline V and J ends were trimmed by 3 bases and 1 base, with 10 bases remaining between them. CDR3 length: 14 amino acids. The CDR3, as DNA: TGCGCCAGCAGCTCCGGGACAATTAACTATGGCTACACCTTC. Translating it yields CASSSGTINYGYTF. Full variable domain (outside the CDR3, taken from reference TRBV5-1 and TRBJ1-2): KAGVTQTPRYLIKTRGQQVTLSCSPISGHRSVSWYQQTPGQGLQFLFEYFSETQRNKGNFPGRFSGRQFSNSRSEMNVSTLELGDSALYLCASSSGTINYGYTFGSGTRLTVV.

The chain uses TRBV30 and TRBJ2-7, with D possibly being TRBD1 (5 bases). Trimming pared 5 bases from V and 10 bases from J, leaving 15 bases between. The CDR3 loop spans 11 amino acids. Germline V gene lookup returns CDR1 GTSNPN and CDR2 SVGIG (reference sequence). The CDR3 DNA follows: TGTGCCTGGTCACCACGACAGAGACAGTACTTC. It translates to CAWSPRQRQYF.

V gene TRBV27 combines with J gene TRBJ2-3; no clear D. This CDR3 comprises 16 residues. The V and J ends lost 5 bases and 1 base respectively, with 16 bases between them. Germline lookup yields CDR1 MNHEY and CDR2 SMNVEV (reference sequence). This chain's CDR3 is CASSHRSEDGTDTQYF. Here the CDR3 DNA reads TGTGCCAGCAGTCATCGTTCAGAAGATGGCACAGATACGCAGTATTTT.

The gene calls are TRBV29-1 and TRBJ1-2; TRBD1 matches 9 bases. V lost 7 bases and J lost 4; bases outside the gene matches: 7. Germline V gene sequence: CDR1 SQVTM, CDR2 ANQGSEA. This CDR3 region has 13 residues. As DNA, the CDR3 is TGCAGCGCTCCACAGGGGGCGCGCTATGGCTACACCTTC. This sequence encodes CSAPQGARYGYTF.

The chain is built from TRBV6-1 and TRBJ1-3; D remains unclear. The CDR3 has 15 amino acids. V lost 7 bases and J 6 bases, leaving 19 bases between the germline ends. CDR1 is MNHNS, CDR2 SASEGT, per germline. The CDR3 DNA reads as TGTGCCAGCACCCCTCGCCCCATCCAGCCAAACACCATATATTTT. Its translation: CASTPRPIQPNTIYF.

V gene TRBV28 combines with J gene TRBJ2-7; 8 bases are shared with TRBD1. V trimming: 2 bases; J trimming: 6 bases; junction bases outside the gene matches: 6. Germline V gene lookup returns CDR1 MDHEN and CDR2 SYDVKM. The CDR3 consists of 14 residues. CDR3: CASSLQRQGREQYF. The CDR3 DNA sequence: TGTGCCAGCAGTTTACAAAGACAGGGGCGCGAGCAGTACTTC.